This entry describes one T cell receptor (beta chain). This sample was included in a study of control samples from healthy donors and cancer patients. Produced via immunoSEQ multiplex PCR; TCRdb's table is partial and in-frame only. The profile shows 100,000 to 150,000 clones, over 75% of them singletons. Trimming took 1 base from V and 0 from J; bases not matched to a gene: 4. The CDR3 is 15 amino acids. Germline V gene data show CDR1 as SGHRS and CDR2 as YFSETQ. The clonotype comes from a young man in good health. The sample taken for sequencing was blood. This chain uses TRBV5-1 with TRBJ2-7; 7 positions match TRBD2. The CDR3 loop reads CASSLLASGSYEQYF. In DNA form, the CDR3 reads TGCGCCAGCAGCTTGCTGGCTAGCGGCTCCTACGAGCAGTACTTC.